This TCR beta chain came from a study of T-cell reconstitution after alpha-beta-depleted transplantation in children (TCRdb year 2016). For context, the study as a whole: Using TCR repertoire profiling, the study quantitatively followed how T-cell immune reconstitution unfolded in children after TCRalphabeta/CD19-depleted allogeneic hematopoietic cell transplantation.

To prepare the library, PCR was applied. TCRdb records Illumina HiSeq 2500 as the sequencer. TCR library preparation used molecular barcoding, with unique molecular identifiers applied to normalize quantification of the TCRbeta repertoire. TCRdb trimmed public reads at Q25 via fastp, called clones via MiXCR and kept in-frame beta chains. Rows are combined by CDR3 protein, so each entry shows the most common genes and DNA. The sample contains some 280,000 distinct CDR3 sequences, 9.9% of them found a single time. Jointly, the top ten make up around 10% of the sample. The CDR3 runs 14 residues from the cysteine to the phenylalanine. This entry keeps only the CDR3 DNA: 42 bases, framed from base 1. Looking up the germline V gene (reference sequence) yields CDR1 MNHEY and CDR2 SMNVEV. V is reduced by 4 bases and J by 5 bases, leaving a spacing of 14 bases between them. This clonotype was counted only a few times. Its antigen is still unknown. No much larger clone is present one base from it, and per-base qualities are unavailable.

The receptor's source is a human donor who donated a stem cell graft to a child with SCID. The sequencing here drew on PBMCs from the stem cell graft donor, taken from the stem cell graft. The chain employs TRBV27 and TRBJ2-5; the D gene is perhaps TRBD2, on 6 matching bases. In nucleotides, the sequence is TGTGCCAGCAGTTGGAGGGTCGGGGTGGAGACCCAGTACTTC. It codes for CASSWRVGVETQYF.